These 30 T cell receptor beta chains share one sample of origin, sequenced in a study of blood T cell repertoires in COVID-19. Data came from immunoSEQ multiplex PCR; TCRdb stores just in-frame clones and leaves some out. Seen here are fewer than 250,000 clones, roughly 92% observed once, and the top ten hold approximately 0.77%. Sequenced input: peripheral blood. The receptor source for this set is a man aged 55-75 years with COVID-19, enrolled during active disease.

This chain links TRBV5-1 with TRBJ2-5; 8 bases fit TRBD1. The germline V gene has CDR1 SGHRS and CDR2 YFSETQ. This CDR3 has 16 residues. Trimming at V came to 1 base and at J to 0 bases, leaving 5 bases not matched to a gene. CDR3 amino acids: CASSLLGQGYQETQYF. CDR3 DNA sequence: TGCGCCAGCAGCTTGCTCGGACAGGGCTACCAAGAGACCCAGTACTTC.

V is TRBV5-1 and J is TRBJ2-1; TRBD2 matches at 12 bases. V lost 0 bases to trimming and J lost 12 bases; unmatched junction nucleotides: 4. The germline V gene has CDR1 SGHRS and CDR2 YFSETQ. The CDR3 is 14 residues long. CDR3 protein: CASSLGLAGDAQFF. The CDR3 nucleotides are TGCGCCAGCAGCTTGGGACTAGCGGGAGATGCGCAGTTCTTC.

The chain couples TRBV7-2 to TRBJ2-7; D possibly corresponds to TRBD2 (6 bases). Germline V gene lookup returns CDR1 SGHTA and CDR2 FQGNSA. CDR3 size: 12 residues. Deletions cut 8 bases from V and 4 bases from J, with 12 bases between. The CDR3 is CASADYIYEQYF. The CDR3 bases are TGTGCCAGCGCGGACTATATATACGAGCAGTACTTC.

The chain joins TRBV15 to TRBJ2-2; D is possibly TRBD1 (5 bases). CDR3 length: 20 residues. V was cut by 0 bases and J by 8 bases, with 28 bases left in between. Germline CDR1 LNHNV, CDR2 YYDKDF (reference sequence). The CDR3 is CATSREPGSGWPAPPGELFF. The CDR3 region has the DNA TGTGCCACCAGCAGAGAGCCAGGGTCAGGGTGGCCAGCCCCACCGGGGGAGCTGTTTTTT.

V is TRBV5-4 and J is TRBJ2-5, with D possibly TRBD2 on 6 matching bases. From germline, CDR1 is SGHNT and CDR2 YYREEE (reference sequence). The ends were cut back, 5 bases at V and 3 bases at J, with 11 bases in the middle. The CDR3 contains 13 residues. Here the CDR3 reads CASSIAAEETQYF. The CDR3 nucleotides are TGTGCCAGCAGTATAGCGGCCGAAGAGACCCAGTACTTC.

J is TRBJ2-1 and V is TRBV3-1 (or the pseudogene TRBV3-2), with TRBD2 matching 9 bases. The CDR3 has 13 residues. Germline lookup yields CDR1 LGHDT and CDR2 YNNKEL (reference sequence). V dropped 8 bases and J dropped 5; count of bases not matched to a gene: 4. This chain's CDR3 is CASETSGHNEQFF. The DNA of the CDR3 is TGTGCCAGCGAGACTAGCGGCCACAATGAGCAGTTCTTC.

J is TRBJ2-1 and V is TRBV19; weak D call: TRBD2 (5 bases). The V and J ends lost 6 bases and 0 bases respectively, with 6 bases between them. The CDR3 covers 13 residues. CDR1 is LNHDA and CDR2 is SQIVND in the germline V gene (reference sequence). The CDR3 protein is CASSGLSYNEQFF. In nucleotides, the CDR3 is TGTGCCAGTAGCGGACTCTCCTACAATGAGCAGTTCTTC.

The rearrangement joins TRBV18 to TRBJ1-2; possible D gene TRBD1, 6 bases. The CDR3 sequence is 14 residues long. Deletions cut 6 bases from V and 4 bases from J, with 15 bases between. The germline gives CDR1 KGHSH, CDR2 LQKENI. This CDR3 reads CASSSGGAIYGYTF. For the CDR3, the DNA is TGTGCCAGCTCGTCGGGGGGGGCGATCTATGGCTACACCTTC.

The CDR3 DNA sequence: TGTGCCAGCTCATATCCGGGGGACACTGAAGCTTTCTTT. Translating gives CASSYPGDTEAFF. V is TRBV18 and J is TRBJ1-1; perhaps TRBD1 as D (5 bases). Between the trimmed V and J ends, which lost 5 bases and 3 bases, there was a span of 10 bases. From germline, CDR1 is KGHSH and CDR2 LQKENI. The CDR3 has 13 residues.

This chain connects TRBV10-2 to TRBJ2-7, with D possibly TRBD1 on 6 matching bases. CDR1 is WSHSY, CDR2 SAAADI, per germline. The CDR3 sequence is 14 residues long. V lost 4 bases and J 0 bases, leaving 10 bases between the germline ends. CDR3 in DNA: TGCGCCAGCAGTGGACAGGTGAGCTCCTACGAGCAGTACTTC. The encoded protein is CASSGQVSSYEQYF.

The rearrangement joins TRBV9 to TRBJ2-2, with D maybe TRBD2 (6 bases). Germline CDR1 is SGDLS and CDR2 is YYNGEE. The CDR3 runs 18 residues. V lost 0 bases and J 4 bases, leaving 19 bases between the germline ends. The CDR3 here is CASSVDPAGMRGTGELFF. The CDR3 DNA is TGTGCCAGCAGCGTAGACCCAGCGGGTATGAGGGGCACCGGGGAGCTGTTTTTT.

The genes are TRBV18 and TRBJ1-4; 10 nucleotides align to TRBD1. The V segment lost 3 bases and the J segment 10 bases; nucleotides outside the gene matches: 5. CDR1 and CDR2 from the germline V gene are KGHSH and LQKENI. This CDR3 has 14 amino acids. The CDR3: CASSPGQGVRKLFF. Written as DNA, the CDR3 is TGTGCCAGCTCACCTGGACAGGGGGTGCGAAAACTGTTTTTT. The variable domain in full, with the rest retrieved from reference TRBV18 and TRBJ1-4, is NAGVMQNPRHLVRRRGQEARLRCSPMKGHSHVYWYRQLPEEGLKFMVYLQKENIIDESGMPKERFSAEFPKEGPSILRIQQVVRGDSAAYFCASSPGQGVRKLFFGSGTQLSVL.

The chain links TRBV5-4 to TRBJ1-6; D is unclear. The V gene's germline CDR1 is SGHNT and CDR2 YYREEE (reference sequence). The CDR3 runs to 17 residues. V was pared by 0 bases and J by 0 bases, with 10 bases between. CDR3 sequence: CASSLAGSLSYNSPLHF. DNA of the CDR3: TGTGCCAGCAGCTTGGCGGGTTCTCTCTCCTATAATTCACCCCTCCACTTT.

This chain joins TRBV14 and TRBJ2-7; tentatively, D is TRBD1 (6 bases). The CDR3 covers 14 residues. Looked up from germline, CDR1 is SGHDN and CDR2 is FVKESK. Trimming removed 4 bases from V and 4 bases from J, with 14 bases in between. The CDR3 spells CASSRDTIFYEQYF. In DNA, the CDR3 is TGTGCCAGCAGCCGGGACACCATTTTTTACGAGCAGTACTTC.

The chain combines TRBV4-2 with TRBJ2-7, with D perhaps matching TRBD1 (6 bases). The CDR3 sequence is 17 residues long. The V end lost 3 bases, the J end lost 2 bases, and 20 bases lay between the germline ends. Germline CDR1 LGHNA, CDR2 YNFKEQ. The CDR3 bases are TGTGCCAGCAGCCATACCTCCATGGGACGGACAGCCTACGAGCAGTACTTC. It codes for CASSHTSMGRTAYEQYF.

The J gene is TRBJ2-7, the V gene TRBV5-1, with 11 nucleotides matching TRBD2. V lost 4 bases, J lost 0 bases, and 9 bases stayed unmatched. Germline V CDR1 and CDR2: SGHRS, YFSETQ. This CDR3 comprises 17 residues. The CDR3 region is CASSPGTSGPSSYEQYF. In DNA form, the CDR3 reads TGCGCCAGCAGCCCCGGGACTAGCGGTCCTAGCTCCTACGAGCAGTACTTC. Together with reference TRBV5-1 and TRBJ2-7, the CDR3 gives the full variable domain: KAGVTQTPRYLIKTRGQQVTLSCSPISGHRSVSWYQQTPGQGLQFLFEYFSETQRNKGNFPGRFSGRQFSNSRSEMNVSTLELGDSALYLCASSPGTSGPSSYEQYFGPGTRLTVT.

The chain joins TRBV11-2 to TRBJ1-3; D remains ambiguous. This CDR3 contains 14 residues. The V gene's germline CDR1 is SGHAT and CDR2 FQNNGV. V was cut by 3 bases and J by 0 bases, with 6 bases left in between. CDR3 amino acids: CASSFGSSGNTIYF. CDR3 nucleotides: TGTGCCAGCAGCTTCGGGAGCTCTGGAAACACCATATATTTT.

The chain carries TRBV5-1 and TRBJ1-4; the D gene is possibly TRBD1 (5 bases). CDR1 SGHRS and CDR2 YFSETQ come from the germline V gene. The V gene lost 0 bases and the J gene lost 5 bases, with 11 bases spanning the gap. The length of the CDR3 is 15 residues. CDR3 residues: CASSLEGTGNEKLFF. The CDR3, as DNA: TGCGCCAGCAGCTTGGAAGGGACTGGGAATGAAAAACTGTTTTTT.

J is TRBJ2-7 and V is TRBV30; the match to TRBD2 covers 8 bases. The CDR3 length is 14 residues. V lost 4 bases, J lost 4 bases, and 9 bases stayed unmatched. Germline CDR1 and CDR2: GTSNPN and SVGIG (reference sequence). CDR3 DNA sequence: TGTGCCTGGACGAGAAGCGGGAGATTTTACGAGCAGTACTTC. It codes for CAWTRSGRFYEQYF.

Here the CDR3 reads CSVAGGQGINTEAFF. Here the CDR3 DNA reads TGCAGCGTTGCCGGCGGACAGGGGATAAACACTGAAGCTTTCTTT. The chain uses TRBV29-1 and TRBJ1-1; TRBD1 matches at 9 bases. Germline-derived CDR1 and CDR2 are SQVTM and ANQGSEA. J was trimmed by 2 bases and V by 4 bases; bases with no gene match: 8. The CDR3 has 15 amino acids.

This clone was detected once. The gene calls are TRBV18 and TRBJ2-7; 9 bases line up with TRBD1. The ends lost 6 bases at V and 3 bases at J; junction bases unmatched: 3. The CDR3 contains 13 residues. The V gene's germline CDR1 is KGHSH and CDR2 LQKENI. The CDR3 loop is CASSPTGGYEQYF. The DNA of the CDR3 is TGTGCCAGCTCGCCGACAGGGGGCTACGAGCAGTACTTC.

This chain's CDR3 is CASSVGSDSGNTIYF. The CDR3 DNA sequence: TGTGCCAGCAGCGTAGGGTCAGACTCTGGAAACACCATATATTTT. The chain has TRBV9 and TRBJ1-3, with D uncertain. The CDR3 has 15 residues. Germline assignment: CDR1 SGDLS and CDR2 YYNGEE. V lost 0 bases and J lost 0, with 7 bases in between.

V usage is TRBV5-1 and J usage is TRBJ2-5; tentative D call: TRBD1 (6 bases). Germline lookup yields CDR1 SGHRS and CDR2 YFSETQ. With 1 base removed from V and 2 bases from J, the gap between germline ends came to 12 bases. The CDR3 contains 15 residues. CDR3 amino acids: CASSLTGPEQETQYF. The CDR3 bases are TGCGCCAGCAGCTTGACAGGGCCGGAACAAGAGACCCAGTACTTC.

The chain employs TRBV7-2 and TRBJ1-5, with D maybe TRBD1 (5 bases). This CDR3 has 14 residues. V dropped 3 bases and J dropped 3 bases, with 9 bases sitting between them. CDR1 is SGHTA and CDR2 is FQGNSA in the germline V gene. The CDR3: CASSLGQNNQPQHF. CDR3 DNA: TGTGCCAGCAGCTTGGGGCAAAACAATCAGCCCCAGCATTTT. Using reference TRBV7-2 and TRBJ1-5 for the parts outside the CDR3, the full variable domain is GAGVSQSPSNKVTEKGKDVELRCDPISGHTALYWYRQSLGQGLEFLIYFQGNSAPDKSGLPSDRFSAERTGGSVSTLTIQRTQQEDSAVYLCASSLGQNNQPQHFGDGTRLSIL.

The V gene is TRBV6-5, the J gene TRBJ1-4, with TRBD1 matching over 8 bases. Germline values: CDR1 MNHEY, CDR2 SVGAGI. The CDR3 covers 15 residues. Trimming took 4 bases from V and 8 from J; bases not matched to a gene: 9. CDR3 bases: TGTGCCAGCAGTTCCCGGAAGGACAGGGACGAAAAACTGTTTTTT. Encoded protein: CASSSRKDRDEKLFF.

The V call is TRBV5-1, the J call TRBJ1-1; D possibly corresponds to TRBD1 (5 bases). This CDR3 is built from 13 residues. The V gene's germline CDR1 is SGHRS and CDR2 YFSETQ. V gave up 0 bases and J gave up 5 bases, with 8 bases separating them. The CDR3 loop is CASSLGGRTEAFF. The CDR3 bases are TGCGCCAGCAGCTTGGGGGGGAGGACTGAAGCTTTCTTT.

The DNA for the CDR3 is TGTGCCAGCAGCTTAGGCCTGAGGGGCTACACCTTC. Translation: CASSLGLRGYTF. This chain uses TRBV7-2 with TRBJ1-2; unclear D gene. Trimming stripped 1 base from V and 8 bases from J, with 8 bases between. This CDR3 spans 12 amino acids. Per germline, CDR1 SGHTA and CDR2 FQGNSA.

The CDR3, as DNA: TGTGCCAGCAGCTTAGTGGGGGGTAACACTGAAGCTTTCTTT. Encoded protein: CASSLVGGNTEAFF. The genes are TRBV7-6 and TRBJ1-1, with TRBD1 as a possible D gene (5 bases). The CDR3 extends over 14 amino acids. The V end was cut by 1 base, the J end by 2 bases, with 8 bases between. Germline CDR1 SGHVS, CDR2 FNYEAQ.

The chain uses TRBV27 and TRBJ1-2; a possible D gene is TRBD1 (5 bases). This CDR3 is built from 14 residues. V lost 8 bases and J 5 bases, leaving 18 bases between the germline ends. CDR1 and CDR2 (germline): MNHEY, SMNVEV (reference sequence). In DNA form, the CDR3 reads TGTGCCAGCGGGGATTCAGGGCACTGGTATGGCTACACCTTC. Protein sequence: CASGDSGHWYGYTF.

The chain carries TRBV28 and TRBJ2-3; tentative D call: TRBD2 (6 bases). The length of the CDR3 is 16 residues. Looked up from germline, CDR1 is MDHEN and CDR2 is SYDVKM. V lost 5 bases and J lost 2, with 17 bases in between. CDR3 in amino acids: CASSPGRRGFTDTQYF. In DNA, the CDR3 is TGTGCCAGCAGTCCAGGGCGGCGGGGTTTCACAGATACGCAGTATTTT.